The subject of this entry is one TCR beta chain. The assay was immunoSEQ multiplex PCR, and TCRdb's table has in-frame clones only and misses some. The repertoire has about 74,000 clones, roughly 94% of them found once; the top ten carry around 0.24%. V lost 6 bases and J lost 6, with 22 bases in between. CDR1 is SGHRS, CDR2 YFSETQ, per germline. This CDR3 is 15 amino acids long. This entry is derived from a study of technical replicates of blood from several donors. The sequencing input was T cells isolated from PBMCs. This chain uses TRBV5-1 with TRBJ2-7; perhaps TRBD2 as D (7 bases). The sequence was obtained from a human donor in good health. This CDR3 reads CASTTTGHGEGEQYF. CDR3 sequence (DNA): TGCGCCAGCACCACCACGGGACACGGGGAGGGCGAGCAGTACTTC.